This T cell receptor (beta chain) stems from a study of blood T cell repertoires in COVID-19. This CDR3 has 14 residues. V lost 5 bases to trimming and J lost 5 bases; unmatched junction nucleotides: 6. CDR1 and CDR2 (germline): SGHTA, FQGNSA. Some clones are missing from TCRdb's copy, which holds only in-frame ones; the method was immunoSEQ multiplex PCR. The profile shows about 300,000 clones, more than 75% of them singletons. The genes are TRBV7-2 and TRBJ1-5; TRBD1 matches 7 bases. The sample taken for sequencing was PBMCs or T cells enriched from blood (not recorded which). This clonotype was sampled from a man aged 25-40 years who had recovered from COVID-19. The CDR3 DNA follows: TGTGCCAGCAGCCCCAGGGACAGATATCAGCCCCAGCATTTT. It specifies CASSPRDRYQPQHF.